The clone carrying this T cell receptor (beta chain) has more than one count but fewer than ten. Its antigen remains unidentified. A second PCR, run for about 7 to 12 cycles, used a sample-barcoded 5' primer plus a J-beta primer mix. TCRdb re-called the 5' RACE reads through MiXCR, storing one row per CDR3 protein. The sample holds fewer than 1.5 million distinct CDR3 sequences, about 43% seen once. The entry originates in a study of blood T cells in healthy people across ages. The overall study: Capturing about one barcoded beta molecule per two T cells was achieved by template switching.

Findings and limits, study-wide: Unsorted PBMCs ruled out conclusive naive versus antigen-experienced comparison. There was no known CMV status for donors, so expanded clonotype changes were possibly confounded. Both higher diversity and more naive CD4+ cells marked long-lived donors when set against aged donors.

Sample: blood. This receptor was obtained from a woman aged 18 to 35 in good health.

This CDR3 reads CASSPLGSGGPPNGQYF. CDR3 coding DNA: TGTGCCAGCAGTCCCTTAGGTAGCGGGGGACCCCCAAATGGGCAGTATTTT. V usage is TRBV28 and J usage is TRBJ2-3; TRBD2 agrees at 9 bases. The CDR3 has 17 amino acids. Per germline, CDR1 MDHEN and CDR2 SYDVKM. J lost 11 bases, V lost 5 bases, and 20 bases had no gene match.